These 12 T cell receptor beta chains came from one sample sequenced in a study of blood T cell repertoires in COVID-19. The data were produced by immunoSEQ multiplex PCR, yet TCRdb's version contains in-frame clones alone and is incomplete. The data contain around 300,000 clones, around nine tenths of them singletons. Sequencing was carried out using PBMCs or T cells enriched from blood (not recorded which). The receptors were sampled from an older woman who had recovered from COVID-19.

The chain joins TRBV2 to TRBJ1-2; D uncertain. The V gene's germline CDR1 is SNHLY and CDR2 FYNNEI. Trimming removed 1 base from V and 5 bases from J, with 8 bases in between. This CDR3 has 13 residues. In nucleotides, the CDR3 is TGTGCCAGCAGTGAAGGGCCGTTGTATGGCTACACCTTC. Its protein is CASSEGPLYGYTF.

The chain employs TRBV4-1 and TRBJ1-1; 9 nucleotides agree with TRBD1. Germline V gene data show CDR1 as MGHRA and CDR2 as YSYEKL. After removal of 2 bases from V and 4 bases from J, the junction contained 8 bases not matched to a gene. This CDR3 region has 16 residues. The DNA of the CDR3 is TGCGCCAGCAGCCAAAAACAGGGGGCGCTTAGCACTGAAGCTTTCTTT. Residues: CASSQKQGALSTEAFF.

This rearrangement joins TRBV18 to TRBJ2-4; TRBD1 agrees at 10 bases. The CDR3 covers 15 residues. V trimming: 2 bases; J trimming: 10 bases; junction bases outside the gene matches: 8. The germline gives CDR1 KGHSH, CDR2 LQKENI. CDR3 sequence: CASSPVTGTGAIQYF. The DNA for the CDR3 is TGTGCCAGCTCACCAGTAACCGGGACAGGGGCAATTCAGTACTTC.

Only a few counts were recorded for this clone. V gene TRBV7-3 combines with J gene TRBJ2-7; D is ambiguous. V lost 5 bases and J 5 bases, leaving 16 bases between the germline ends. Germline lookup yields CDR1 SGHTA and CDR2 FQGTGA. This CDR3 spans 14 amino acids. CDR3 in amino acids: CASSPRSQSHEQYF. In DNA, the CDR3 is TGTGCCAGCAGCCCCAGATCACAGAGCCACGAGCAGTACTTC.

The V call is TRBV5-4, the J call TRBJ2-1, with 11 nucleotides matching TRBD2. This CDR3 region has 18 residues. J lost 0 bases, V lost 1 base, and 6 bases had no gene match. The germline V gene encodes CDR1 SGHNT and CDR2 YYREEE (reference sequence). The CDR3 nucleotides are TGTGCCAGCAGCTTGATGACTAGCGGGGCGGGCTCCTACAATGAGCAGTTCTTC. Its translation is CASSLMTSGAGSYNEQFF.

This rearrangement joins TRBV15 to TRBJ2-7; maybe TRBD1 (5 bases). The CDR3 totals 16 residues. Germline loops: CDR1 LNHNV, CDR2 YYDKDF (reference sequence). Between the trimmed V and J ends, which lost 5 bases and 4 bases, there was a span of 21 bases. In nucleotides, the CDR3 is TGTGCCACCAGCCCGGACGTTGACAGACCCTCATACGAGCAGTACTTC. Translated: CATSPDVDRPSYEQYF.

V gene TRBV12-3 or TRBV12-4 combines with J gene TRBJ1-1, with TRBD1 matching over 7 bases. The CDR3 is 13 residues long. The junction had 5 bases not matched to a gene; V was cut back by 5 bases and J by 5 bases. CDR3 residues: CASSIRQGTEAFF. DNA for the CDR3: TGTGCCAGCAGTATCCGACAGGGAACTGAAGCTTTCTTT.

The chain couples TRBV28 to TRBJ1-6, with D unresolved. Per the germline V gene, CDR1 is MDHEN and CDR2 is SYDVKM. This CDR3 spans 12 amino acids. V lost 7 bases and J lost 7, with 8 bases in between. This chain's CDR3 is CASIAGNSPLHF. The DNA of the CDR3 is TGTGCCAGCATTGCCGGGAATTCACCCCTCCACTTT.

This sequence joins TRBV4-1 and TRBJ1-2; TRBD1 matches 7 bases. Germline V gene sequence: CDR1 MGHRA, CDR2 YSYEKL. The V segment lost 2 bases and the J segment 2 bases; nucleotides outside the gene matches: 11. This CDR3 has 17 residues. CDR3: CASSQPFRDSRNYGYTF. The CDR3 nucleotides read TGCGCCAGCAGCCAACCATTCCGGGACAGTCGAAACTATGGCTACACCTTC.

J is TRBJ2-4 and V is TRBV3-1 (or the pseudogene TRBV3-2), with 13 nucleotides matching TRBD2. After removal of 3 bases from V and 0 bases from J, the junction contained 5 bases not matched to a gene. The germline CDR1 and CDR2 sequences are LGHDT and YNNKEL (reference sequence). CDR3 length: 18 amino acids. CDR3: CASSQGTSGAIAKNIQYF. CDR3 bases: TGTGCCAGCAGCCAGGGGACTAGCGGGGCCATAGCCAAAAACATTCAGTACTTC.

This CDR3 reads CASSLGDRGFGYGYTF. The CDR3 nucleotides are TGTGCCAGCAGCTTGGGGGACAGGGGGTTTGGTTATGGCTACACCTTC. The chain links TRBV11-2 to TRBJ1-2; 11 nucleotides agree with TRBD1. Per germline, CDR1 SGHAT and CDR2 FQNNGV. The V gene end was trimmed by 3 bases and the J gene end by 5 bases; junction bases not matched to a gene: 8. CDR3 size: 16 residues.

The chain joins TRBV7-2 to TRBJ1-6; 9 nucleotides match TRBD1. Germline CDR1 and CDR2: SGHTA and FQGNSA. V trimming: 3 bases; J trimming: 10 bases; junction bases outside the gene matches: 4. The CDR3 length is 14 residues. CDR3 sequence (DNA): TGTGCCAGCAGCTTGGGGACAGGGCCCTCACCCCTCCACTTT. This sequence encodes CASSLGTGPSPLHF.